This T cell receptor beta chain emerged from a study of CD8 T cells in Susac syndrome. Reverse transcription of roughly 0.5 to 1 ug RNA was carried out with random hexamers. TCRdb passed the immunoSEQ multiplex PCR reads through MiXCR, listing each CDR3 protein once. The profile covers roughly 330,000 distinct CDR3 sequences, with around 92% appearing a single time and approximately 0.065% taken by the ten largest. This clonotype is a singleton in its sample. Germline CDR1 GTSNPN, CDR2 SVGIG (reference sequence). With 0 bases clipped from V and 9 bases from J, the junction kept 7 bases outside the gene matches. The CDR3 contains 14 residues.

Sequenced sample: CD4+ T cells from PBMCs. This clonotype was obtained from a human donor with multiple sclerosis. The chain has TRBV30 and TRBJ2-3; 9 positions agree with TRBD2. The CDR3 sequence is CAWSVGLAGPTQYF. For the CDR3, the DNA is TGTGCCTGGAGTGTAGGTCTAGCGGGACCCACGCAGTATTTT.